This TCR delta chain was found in a study of DNA immune sequencing with unique molecular identifiers (dated by TCRdb to the early 2020s). Concerning the study at large: Immunomagnetic cell separation was used to enrich gammadelta T cells from buffy coats, and the genomic DNA of the enriched gammadelta T cells was then sequenced. Fluorescence-activated cell sorting was used to enrich gammadelta T cells from the PBMC of under 11 healthy individuals. To compare enriched and non-enriched samples, about 0.095 ug of enriched gammadelta T-cell DNA and 1 ug of non-enriched PBMC DNA were sequenced. An ultrasensitive DNA-based TRD repertoire sequencing method using PCR-introduced unique molecular identifiers was developed and validated in the study. The method was validated on synthetic reference molecules and on blood samples from healthy individuals. Donors were healthy individuals, with about 10 donors profiled from sorted peripheral blood gammadelta T cells.

In this sample, this clone turned up a few times. Its antigen is currently not known. TCRdb lists the protein of a much larger clone for this DNA, which differs at residue 17, so this is likely a read error; the protein given here is translated from the DNA itself. The germline V gene encodes CDR1 GEAIGNYY and CDR2 EKD. Measured from the cysteine to the phenylalanine, the CDR3 is 21 residues long. Kept here is only the CDR3 DNA, which spans 63 bases and is read in frame from base 1. The method was multiplex PCR. A 32-plex assay amplified the genomic DNA, with primers for all 8 TRDV and 4 TRDJ genes spanning the CDR3. A 12-nucleotide UMI was attached over roughly 3 barcoding PCR cycles, and a second PCR was then run with Illumina adapter primers. AMPure XP beads were used for library purification, and library quality was checked on a Fragment Analyzer with the HS NGS Fragment kit. Sequencing used an Illumina MiniSeq mid-output kit with about 22% PhiX and 150 cycles of paired-end reads. The authors processed their data as follows. MIGEC version 1.2.9 was used to process reads, grouping reads by UMI and building error-corrected consensus sequences. For post-processing, modified scripts from VDJtools version 1.2.1 were used together with the tcR R package. Clones were re-identified by TCRdb from the public reads with CATT, and rows with the same DNA were merged. TCRdb, not the authors, supplied the V and J calls. The sample has fewer than 2,000 delta-chain clones on record, 5% to 7.5% of them singletons. The leading ten clones occupy 53% of the sample.

General findings and caveats noted by the study authors: Healthy donors differed in TRD repertoire diversity, and several donors were highly oligoclonal, meaning the top 5 clonotypes made up more than half of productive molecules. The primer-based approach cannot detect novel TRD sequences that are not targeted by the primers. TRDV2 paired with TRDJ1 was the most common TRD rearrangement among clonotypes in healthy donors.

This receptor was taken from a human donor in good health. The sample comprised gamma-delta T cells from buffy coat blood. The chain is assembled from TRDV2 and TRDJ2, with the D call perhaps TRDD2 or TRDD3, as 7 bases match in each case. The bases read TGTGCCTGTGACACGATTCCTACTGGGGCCCTGCACGGGGCTTTGACAACACAACTCTTCTTT. It codes for CACDTIPTGALHGALTTQLFF.